Reported below is one TCR beta chain. These data come from a study of blood T cell repertoires in COVID-19. On the study more broadly: The samples span acute and convalescent COVID-19 from the United States, Italy and Spain. In each case, the material was cDNA or gDNA derived from T cells, B-cell-depleted T cells, or PBMCs.

Original methodology: Reference gene primer amplification yielded estimated nucleated cell counts. Some clones are missing from TCRdb's copy, which holds only in-frame ones; the method was immunoSEQ multiplex PCR. V and J calls and clone size follow that table, whereas D and trimming were derived from the DNA. The table has roughly 290,000 clones, around 85% seen once; the top ten hold approximately 3.8%. V lost 3 bases and J 8 bases, leaving 19 bases between the germline ends. The CDR3 runs to 15 residues. CDR1 and CDR2 (germline): LNHDA, SQIVND (reference sequence). The gene calls are TRBV19 and TRBJ1-2; no definite D call. This clonotype was sampled from a woman aged 50 to 65 with active or convalescent COVID-19. The sample consisted of peripheral blood. CDR3 nucleotides: TGTGCCAGTAGTATTGGAGGTACTGGGATGGGAGGCTACACCTTC. Protein sequence: CASSIGGTGMGGYTF.